The 8 T cell receptor beta chains given below trace back to one sample, sequenced in a study of technical replicates of blood from several donors. Profiling relied on immunoSEQ multiplex PCR, and the TCRdb table lists in-frame clones only, not all of them. Of tens of thousands of clones listed, roughly 98% are singletons. Input material: T cells isolated from PBMCs. These TCRs come from a human donor in good health.

The chain couples TRBV4-1 to TRBJ1-1; D remains ambiguous. V was trimmed by 0 bases and J by 4 bases, leaving 12 bases between them. The CDR3 totals 15 residues. CDR1 is MGHRA, CDR2 YSYEKL, per germline. The CDR3 reads CASSQEAQISTEAFF. The DNA of the CDR3 is TGCGCCAGCAGCCAAGAAGCACAGATCAGCACTGAAGCTTTCTTT.

The chain combines TRBV6-1 with TRBJ1-1, with 8 bases that match TRBD1. This CDR3 region has 15 residues. Germline values: CDR1 MNHNS, CDR2 SASEGT. V gave up 3 bases and J gave up 11 bases; unmatched junction bases: 14. In DNA, the CDR3 is TGTGCCAGCAGTGATCCCGGGACAGGTAGTGTAAATGCTTTCTTT. This sequence encodes CASSDPGTGSVNAFF.

The rearrangement joins TRBV7-2 to TRBJ2-7, with 8 bases identical to TRBD1. Per the germline V gene, CDR1 is SGHTA and CDR2 is FQGNSA. The V and J ends lost 5 bases and 3 bases, in that order; junction bases with no gene match: 12. The CDR3 runs to 16 residues. The CDR3, as DNA: TGTGCCAGCAGCCCGCAGACAGGGGCCTACGTCTACGAGCAGTACTTC. This translates into CASSPQTGAYVYEQYF.

The CDR3 loop reads CASSLGTGGGYTF. The CDR3 DNA follows: TGTGCCAGCAGCTTGGGGACAGGGGGAGGCTACACCTTC. This sequence joins TRBV13 and TRBJ1-2, with TRBD1 matching over 11 bases. After removal of 3 bases from V and 8 bases from J, the junction contained 2 bases not matched to a gene. This CDR3 contains 13 residues. Germline V CDR1 and CDR2: PRHDT, FYEKMQ (reference sequence).

This chain connects TRBV5-1 to TRBJ2-3; D gene ambiguous. With 2 bases removed from V and 6 bases from J, the gap between germline ends came to 7 bases. Germline CDR1 reads SGHRS; CDR2 reads YFSETQ. CDR3 length: 12 amino acids. The CDR3 DNA reads TGCGCCAGCAGCTTACTCTCTGATACGCAGTATTTT. Translated: CASSLLSDTQYF. Full variable domain (outside the CDR3, taken from reference TRBV5-1 and TRBJ2-3): KAGVTQTPRYLIKTRGQQVTLSCSPISGHRSVSWYQQTPGQGLQFLFEYFSETQRNKGNFPGRFSGRQFSNSRSEMNVSTLELGDSALYLCASSLLSDTQYFGPGTRLTVL.

The V gene is TRBV5-1, the J gene TRBJ2-7; D possibly corresponds to TRBD2 (6 bases). Germline CDR1 reads SGHRS; CDR2 reads YFSETQ. Trimming shortened V by 4 bases and J by 6 bases, and 23 bases separated the two germline ends. The CDR3 covers 16 residues. The CDR3 bases are TGCGCCAGCAGCCAAGGGTCGGGAGAAACCCAGGGCGAGCAGTACTTC. It encodes CASSQGSGETQGEQYF. The complete variable domain, with remaining parts taken from reference TRBV5-1 and TRBJ2-7, reads KAGVTQTPRYLIKTRGQQVTLSCSPISGHRSVSWYQQTPGQGLQFLFEYFSETQRNKGNFPGRFSGRQFSNSRSEMNVSTLELGDSALYLCASSQGSGETQGEQYFGPGTRLTVT.

The CDR3 nucleotides are TGTGCCAGCAGCTTAGCTATCGGGACGGGGGTTGGAGCTTTCTTT. It yields the protein CASSLAIGTGVGAFF. The V and J genes are TRBV7-9 and TRBJ1-1; TRBD1 might be the D (5 bases). V lost 0 bases, J lost 10 bases, and 18 bases lay in between. Germline CDR1 is SEHNR and CDR2 is FQNEAQ (reference sequence). The CDR3 runs 15 residues.

J is TRBJ1-1 and V is TRBV4-2; TRBD1 matches at 7 bases. The CDR3 contains 16 residues. V was pared by 3 bases and J by 6 bases, with 13 bases of the junction left unmatched. Per the germline V gene, CDR1 is LGHNA and CDR2 is YNFKEQ. This CDR3 is CASSHLSTGIGPEAFF. In DNA form, the CDR3 reads TGTGCCAGCAGCCATCTCTCGACAGGGATCGGCCCTGAAGCTTTCTTT.